This section outlines one TCR beta chain sequence together with its context. Its antigen is unidentified. This entry is derived from a study of cytomegalovirus exposure and HLA in healthy donors. Study results and limitations: The authors later linked a missense DCLRE1C variant to TCR beta V- and J-gene trimming. Among donors in an Asian-associated ancestry cluster, a later analysis reportedly found fewer N-insertions than the roughly 700-donor mean.

PCR was performed using 60 Vbeta and 13 Jbeta primers. The table came from immunoSEQ multiplex PCR; TCRdb's copy has only in-frame clones and leaves some out. The sample includes about 160,000 clones, 82% of them seen just once. The sequencing input was PBMCs. The sequence was collected from a male donor in good health and CMV-seronegative.

CDR3 in DNA: TGTGCCAGCAGCTTAGCGATCGGGACAGGGGTAGGCTACACCTTC. Translating gives CASSLAIGTGVGYTF. The chain employs TRBV7-9 and TRBJ1-2; 10 bases are shared with TRBD1. Germline V lookup: CDR1 SEHNR, CDR2 FQNEAQ (reference sequence). The CDR3 runs to 15 residues. V lost 0 bases and J lost 8; bases outside the gene matches: 6.